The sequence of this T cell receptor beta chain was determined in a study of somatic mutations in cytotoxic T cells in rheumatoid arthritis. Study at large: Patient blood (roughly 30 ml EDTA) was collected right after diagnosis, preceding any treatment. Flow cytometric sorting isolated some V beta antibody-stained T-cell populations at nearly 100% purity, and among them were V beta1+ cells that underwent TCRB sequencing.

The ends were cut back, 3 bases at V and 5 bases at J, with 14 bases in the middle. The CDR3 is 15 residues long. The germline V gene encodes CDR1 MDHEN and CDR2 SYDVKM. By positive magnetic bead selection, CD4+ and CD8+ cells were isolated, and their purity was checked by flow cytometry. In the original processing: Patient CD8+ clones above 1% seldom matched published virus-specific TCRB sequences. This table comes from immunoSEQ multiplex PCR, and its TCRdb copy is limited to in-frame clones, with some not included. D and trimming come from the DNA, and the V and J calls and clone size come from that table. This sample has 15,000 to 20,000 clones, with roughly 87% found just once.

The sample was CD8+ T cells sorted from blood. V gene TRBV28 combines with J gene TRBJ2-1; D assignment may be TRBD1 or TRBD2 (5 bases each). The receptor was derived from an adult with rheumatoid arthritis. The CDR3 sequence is CASSFGLGANNEQFF. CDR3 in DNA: TGTGCCAGCAGTTTTGGTCTCGGGGCCAACAATGAGCAGTTCTTC.